These 25 T cell receptor beta chains originate from one sample sequenced in a study of blood T cell repertoires in COVID-19. Repertoires were generated with immunoSEQ multiplex PCR, while TCRdb's copy carries only in-frame clones and drops some. The repertoire holds some 220,000 clones, with 80% as singletons. The sequenced sample was peripheral blood. The receptors shown here come from a human donor in a cohort sampled during active COVID-19.

The chain joins TRBV28 to TRBJ2-7; 8 bases align to TRBD1. The CDR3 has 14 residues. Germline V gives CDR1 MDHEN, CDR2 SYDVKM. V lost 6 bases, J lost 1 base, and 5 bases stayed unmatched. As DNA, the CDR3 is TGTGCCAGCAGAGGACAGGGCCGATCCTACGAGCAGTACTTC. Amino acid sequence: CASRGQGRSYEQYF.

As regards this clone: Mismatch with germline at one junction end may stem from a read error. This rearrangement joins TRBV6-5 to TRBJ2-1; TRBD2 matches at 14 bases. CDR3 length equals 13 residues. Per the germline V gene, CDR1 is MNHEY and CDR2 is SVGAGI. DNA of the CDR3: TGTGCCAGCAGTCTAAGCAGACTAGCGGGAGGGGTCTTC. Its translation is CASSLSRLAGGVF.

The V call is TRBV28, the J call TRBJ2-7; 8 positions agree with TRBD1. Germline V lookup: CDR1 MDHEN, CDR2 SYDVKM. Trimming at V came to 5 bases and at J to 4 bases, leaving 7 bases not matched to a gene. There are 14 residues in the CDR3. The CDR3 sequence: CASSARQGSYEQYF. CDR3 in DNA: TGTGCCAGCAGTGCCCGACAGGGGTCTTACGAGCAGTACTTC. Full variable domain (rest looked up from reference TRBV28 and TRBJ2-7): DVKVTQSSRYLVKRTGEKVFLECVQDMDHENMFWYRQDPGLGLRLIYFSYDVKMKEKGDIPEGYSVSREKKERFSLILESASTNQTSMYLCASSARQGSYEQYFGPGTRLTVT.

The V and J genes are TRBV9 and TRBJ1-2; the match to TRBD1 covers 7 bases. CDR3 length: 12 residues. V was clipped by 2 bases and J by 8 bases; unmatched bases: 3. The germline gives CDR1 SGDLS, CDR2 YYNGEE. CDR3 sequence (DNA): TGTGCCAGCAGCGTCGACAGGGTGGGCTACACCTTC. It codes for CASSVDRVGYTF.

V usage is TRBV11-1 and J usage is TRBJ2-2, with TRBD1 identical over 8 bases. CDR3 length: 15 amino acids. The V gene end was trimmed by 1 base and the J gene end by 5 bases; junction bases not matched to a gene: 3. CDR1 and CDR2 from the germline V gene are SGHAT and FQDESV (reference sequence). Here the CDR3 reads CASSLGTGRTGELFF. The DNA of the CDR3 is TGTGCCAGCAGCTTAGGGACAGGGAGGACCGGGGAGCTGTTTTTT. Using reference TRBV11-1 and TRBJ2-2 for the parts outside the CDR3, the full variable domain is EAEVAQSPRYKITEKSQAVAFWCDPISGHATLYWYRQILGQGPELLVQFQDESVVDDSQLPKDRFSAERLKGVDSTLKIQPAELGDSAMYLCASSLGTGRTGELFFGEGSRLTVL.

The chain has TRBV27 and TRBJ2-7; D is possibly TRBD1 (5 bases). V lost 7 bases to trimming and J lost 6 bases, with 19 bases between them. CDR3 length: 14 amino acids. Germline V lookup: CDR1 MNHEY, CDR2 SMNVEV (reference sequence). CDR3 protein: CASTLHRQGSEQYF. The CDR3 nucleotides are TGTGCCAGCACCCTACACAGGCAGGGAAGCGAGCAGTACTTC.

The J gene is TRBJ2-7, the V gene TRBV5-1, with a weak D call TRBD1 (6 bases). From germline, CDR1 is SGHRS and CDR2 YFSETQ. V was shortened by 0 bases and J by 4 bases, with 8 bases between the two germline ends. This CDR3 comprises 13 residues. CDR3 coding DNA: TGCGCCAGCAGCTTGGGACAGGAATACGAGCAGTACTTC. It is translated as CASSLGQEYEQYF.

This clone was detected many times. V and J are TRBV28 and TRBJ2-7, with D perhaps matching TRBD2 (5 bases). CDR3 length: 11 amino acids. Per germline, CDR1 MDHEN and CDR2 SYDVKM. The CDR3 here is CSTRWEHEQYF. The DNA of the CDR3 is TGTTCTACTCGCTGGGAGCACGAGCAGTACTTC.

The rearrangement links TRBV19 to TRBJ2-5, with D possibly TRBD2 on 6 matching bases. The V end lost 3 bases, the J end lost 5 bases, and 10 bases lay between the germline ends. Germline CDR1 LNHDA, CDR2 SQIVND (reference sequence). This CDR3 spans 13 amino acids. Here the CDR3 DNA reads TGTGCCAGTAGTATGGGAGGTGGGGAGACCCAGTACTTC. Its translation: CASSMGGGETQYF.

This clone was seen only a few times. The J gene is TRBJ2-7, the V gene TRBV7-9; TRBD1 might be the D (6 bases). Germline assignment: CDR1 SEHNR and CDR2 FQNEAQ (reference sequence). V was shortened by 5 bases and J by 2 bases, with 13 bases between the two germline ends. The CDR3 consists of 14 residues. The CDR3 protein is CASSPQGGPYEQYF. CDR3 DNA sequence: TGTGCCAGCAGCCCACAGGGTGGGCCCTACGAGCAGTACTTC. Drawing the rest from reference TRBV7-9 and TRBJ2-7, the complete variable domain is DTGVSQNPRHKITKRGQNVTFRCDPISEHNRLYWYRQTLGQGPEFLTYFQNEAQLEKSRLLSDRFSAERPKGSFSTLEIQRTEQGDSAMYLCASSPQGGPYEQYFGPGTRLTVT.

This clone was seen once. V is TRBV30 and J is TRBJ2-3; no reliable D call. Germline CDR1 and CDR2: GTSNPN and SVGIG (reference sequence). The CDR3 is 12 residues long. V lost 1 base and J 11 bases, leaving 13 bases between the germline ends. For the CDR3, the DNA is TGTGCCTGGAGTGCAACTCGCGATGGGCAGTATTTT. It translates to CAWSATRDGQYF.

CDR3 loop: CASSRTVYNSPLHF. The CDR3, as DNA: TGTGCCAGCAGCCGGACAGTTTATAATTCACCCCTCCACTTT. V and J are TRBV6-5 and TRBJ1-6, with TRBD1 as a possible D gene (6 bases). V gave up 6 bases and J gave up 4 bases, with 10 bases separating them. The CDR3 covers 14 residues. Germline CDR1 MNHEY, CDR2 SVGAGI.

This clone was observed a few times. This chain links TRBV5-1 with TRBJ2-3; 9 bases map to TRBD2. The CDR3 sequence is 17 residues long. With V trimmed by 0 bases and J by 0 bases, 5 bases remained unmatched. CDR1 and CDR2 from the germline V gene are SGHRS and YFSETQ. In DNA, the CDR3 is TGCGCCAGCAGCTTGGGTAGCGGGGGTTCCAGCACAGATACGCAGTATTTT. Its translation is CASSLGSGGSSTDTQYF.

As concerns this clone: The junction does not match germline at one end; this may be a read error. The rearrangement uses TRBV12-3 or TRBV12-4 and TRBJ2-1; D may be TRBD1 (5 bases). The CDR3 is made up of 12 amino acids. The CDR3, as DNA: TGTGCCAGCAGTCTACCGCAAAGGGGCTTTGTCTTC. It yields the protein CASSLPQRGFVF.

This sequence joins TRBV28 and TRBJ1-2, with D possibly TRBD1 on 5 matching bases. The CDR3 totals 12 residues. V was shortened by 8 bases and J by 5 bases, with 12 bases between the two germline ends. Germline CDR1 reads MDHEN; CDR2 reads SYDVKM. The CDR3 here is CASGRVGYGYTF. CDR3 nucleotide sequence: TGTGCCAGCGGCAGGGTCGGGTATGGCTACACCTTC.

This clone was found a few times. The chain is built from TRBV11-3 and TRBJ2-2, with a possible D match to TRBD2 (7 bases). Trimming shortened V by 0 bases and J by 6 bases, and 20 bases separated the two germline ends. The CDR3 length is 18 residues. CDR1 is SGHNT, CDR2 YENEEA, per germline. Written as DNA, the CDR3 is TGTGCCAGCAGCTTAGATTTAGGGCCCTGGGGGGGGCCCGGGGAGCTGTTTTTT. It translates to CASSLDLGPWGGPGELFF.

The chain uses TRBV3-1 (or the pseudogene TRBV3-2) and TRBJ1-5; no reliable D call. Trimming shortened V by 0 bases and J by 6 bases, and 9 bases separated the two germline ends. CDR1 is LGHDT, CDR2 YNNKEL, per germline (reference sequence). The CDR3 contains 14 residues. CDR3 protein: CASSQESGGQPQHF. CDR3 nucleotides: TGTGCCAGCAGCCAAGAGAGCGGTGGTCAGCCCCAGCATTTT.

The chain has TRBV28 and TRBJ2-2, with TRBD2 as a possible D gene (6 bases). The germline CDR1 and CDR2 sequences are MDHEN and SYDVKM. V lost 8 bases and J 6 bases, leaving 19 bases between the germline ends. This CDR3 is built from 15 residues. CDR3: CASRGAGRSAGELFF. Written as DNA, the CDR3 is TGTGCCAGCCGCGGGGCAGGGCGGTCGGCCGGGGAGCTGTTTTTT. The entire variable domain, with the rest obtained from reference TRBV28 and TRBJ2-2, is as follows: DVKVTQSSRYLVKRTGEKVFLECVQDMDHENMFWYRQDPGLGLRLIYFSYDVKMKEKGDIPEGYSVSREKKERFSLILESASTNQTSMYLCASRGAGRSAGELFFGEGSRLTVL.

This clone was counted many times. The chain joins TRBV5-1 to TRBJ2-6; D call uncertain. The CDR3 has 15 residues. V lost 0 bases and J 4 bases, leaving 8 bases between the germline ends. Germline loops: CDR1 SGHRS, CDR2 YFSETQ. The CDR3 region has the DNA TGCGCCAGCAGCTTGGGACAACCCGGGGCCAACGTCCTGACTTTC. Translated: CASSLGQPGANVLTF.

The chain combines TRBV10-3 with TRBJ2-1, with TRBD2 matching over 10 bases. The CDR3 covers 18 residues. The V gene end was trimmed by 0 bases and the J gene end by 10 bases; junction bases not matched to a gene: 15. Germline-derived CDR1 and CDR2 are ENHRY and SYGVKD. CDR3 coding DNA: TGTGCCATCAGTGAGTCGGGGCGGCCTAGCGGGGGTCGGGAGGAGCAGTTCTTC. Translating it yields CAISESGRPSGGREEQFF.

This rearrangement joins TRBV28 to TRBJ2-1, with 8 bases matching TRBD2. J gave up 3 bases and V 3 bases, and 10 bases lay outside the gene matches. CDR1 and CDR2 (germline): MDHEN, SYDVKM. The CDR3 covers 17 residues. CDR3 bases: TGTGCCAGCAGTTTGGAGGCCGGGAGGGCTCTCTACAATGAGCAGTTCTTC. Translating gives CASSLEAGRALYNEQFF.

J is TRBJ2-1 and V is TRBV7-9, with D possibly TRBD1 on 5 matching bases. Germline V lookup: CDR1 SEHNR, CDR2 FQNEAQ (reference sequence). V was pared by 5 bases and J by 5 bases, with 19 bases between. The CDR3 sequence is 16 residues long. CDR3 bases: TGTGCCAGCAGCCCGGGCCTCAGGGTTTCGGACAATGAGCAGTTCTTC. It encodes CASSPGLRVSDNEQFF.

This chain uses TRBV28 with TRBJ1-1, with D perhaps TRBD1 (6 bases). The CDR3 is 13 amino acids. V lost 2 bases and J 4 bases, leaving 8 bases between the germline ends. Germline lookup yields CDR1 MDHEN and CDR2 SYDVKM. The CDR3 nucleotides are TGTGCCAGCAGTTTAGAAGGGGGCACTGAAGCTTTCTTT. Translation gives CASSLEGGTEAFF.

The CDR3, as DNA: TGCGCCAGCAGCTTAGCAGGGGTATCGGGCGAGCAGTACTTC. It translates to CASSLAGVSGEQYF. The chain joins TRBV5-1 to TRBJ2-7, with TRBD1 as a possible D gene (6 bases). This CDR3 spans 14 amino acids. Germline V gene lookup returns CDR1 SGHRS and CDR2 YFSETQ. The V end was cut by 2 bases, the J end by 6 bases, with 15 bases between.

This chain uses TRBV5-1 with TRBJ1-1, with D tentatively TRBD1 (5 bases). Germline assignment: CDR1 SGHRS and CDR2 YFSETQ. V was pared by 3 bases and J by 4 bases, with 13 bases between. The CDR3 loop spans 14 amino acids. CDR3 in DNA: TGCGCCAGCAGCTCAGGGCGGGGACCCACTGAAGCTTTCTTT. Translation: CASSSGRGPTEAFF.